Each of the 20 T cell receptor beta chains below was sequenced from the same sample in a study of CD8+ T cells in alopecia areata. RNA was isolated and reverse transcribed to cDNA, the sequencing template. The data were produced by immunoSEQ multiplex PCR, yet TCRdb's version contains in-frame clones alone and is incomplete. This sample yields about 210,000 clones, of which roughly three fifths are seen a single time; 0.95% to 1.5% belongs to the top ten. Treatment specified: oral pan-JAK inhibitor, 5-10 mg twice daily. This sample comprised CD4+ T cells sorted from blood, obtained at week 44, from a patient treated with tofacitinib. Receptors were obtained from a human donor with alopecia areata.

The chain is built from TRBV4-3 and TRBJ1-1, with D tentatively TRBD1 (5 bases). There are 16 residues in the CDR3. V was clipped by 4 bases and J by 1 base, with 16 bases between them. The germline V gene has CDR1 LGHNA and CDR2 YSLEER. Here the CDR3 reads CASSLHPQGENTEAFF. DNA of the CDR3: TGCGCCAGCAGCCTCCACCCTCAGGGAGAGAACACTGAAGCTTTCTTT.

The CDR3 region is CSVDRGGRETQYF. CDR3 sequence (DNA): TGCAGCGTTGATCGGGGGGGGCGGGAGACCCAGTACTTC. The chain has TRBV29-1 and TRBJ2-5; 8 positions match TRBD2. Germline V gene data show CDR1 as SQVTM and CDR2 as ANQGSEA. CDR3 size: 13 residues. V shed 3 bases, J shed 5 bases, and the junction held 5 bases outside the gene matches. Full variable domain (outside the CDR3, taken from reference TRBV29-1 and TRBJ2-5): SAVISQKPSRDICQRGTSLTIQCQVDSQVTMMFWYRQQPGQSLTLIATANQGSEATYESGFVIDKFPISRPNLTFSTLTVSNMSPEDSSIYLCSVDRGGRETQYFGPGTRLLVL.

This rearrangement joins TRBV2 to TRBJ2-3, with D perhaps matching TRBD1 (5 bases). There are 14 residues in the CDR3. Germline lookup yields CDR1 SNHLY and CDR2 FYNNEI. V lost 7 bases, J lost 0 bases, and 11 bases lay in between. As DNA, the CDR3 is TGTGCCAGCACTCGACAGCTAAGCACAGATACGCAGTATTTT. Its translation: CASTRQLSTDTQYF.

The chain is built from TRBV5-1 and TRBJ2-1; TRBD1 agrees at 7 bases. The V segment lost 2 bases and the J segment 9 bases; nucleotides outside the gene matches: 5. CDR3 size: 13 residues. Looked up from germline, CDR1 is SGHRS and CDR2 is YFSETQ. The CDR3 nucleotides read TGCGCCAGCAGCTTCCCAACAGGGGTTGAGCAGTTCTTC. Translated, it gives CASSFPTGVEQFF. The full variable domain, in which reference TRBV5-1 and TRBJ2-1 provide the parts outside the CDR3, is KAGVTQTPRYLIKTRGQQVTLSCSPISGHRSVSWYQQTPGQGLQFLFEYFSETQRNKGNFPGRFSGRQFSNSRSEMNVSTLELGDSALYLCASSFPTGVEQFFGPGTRLTVL.

The chain couples TRBV13 to TRBJ2-1; 8 bases are shared with TRBD2. V trimming: 5 bases; J trimming: 6 bases; junction bases outside the gene matches: 24. The CDR3 consists of 20 residues. Germline-derived CDR1 and CDR2 are PRHDT and FYEKMQ (reference sequence). The chain's CDR3 is CASSPNTRIPGLDSSNEQFF. DNA of the CDR3: TGTGCCAGCAGCCCTAATACTCGAATACCGGGACTAGATTCGTCCAATGAGCAGTTCTTC.

The chain has TRBV15 and TRBJ1-5; 7 bases fit TRBD1. CDR1 and CDR2 (germline): LNHNV, YYDKDF (reference sequence). Losses at the gene ends were 5 bases for V and 2 bases for J; bases not matched to a gene: 12. The CDR3 extends over 17 amino acids. This CDR3 reads CATSRQPPGTGNQPQHF. CDR3 sequence (DNA): TGTGCCACCAGCCGCCAGCCCCCCGGGACAGGCAATCAGCCCCAGCATTTT.

The chain is built from TRBV7-6 and TRBJ2-5, with a weak D call TRBD1 (5 bases). In germline, CDR1 is SGHVS, CDR2 FNYEAQ. The CDR3 sequence is 14 residues long. V was clipped by 5 bases and J by 5 bases, with 15 bases between them. CDR3 sequence reads: CASSRGMGYETQYF. The CDR3 DNA is TGTGCCAGCAGCAGGGGTATGGGTTACGAGACCCAGTACTTC.

This chain links TRBV6-1 with TRBJ1-2; no clear D. The V and J ends lost 8 bases and 2 bases respectively, with 9 bases between them. The CDR3 extends over 12 amino acids. The germline V gene encodes CDR1 MNHNS and CDR2 SASEGT. CDR3 protein: CASYTANYGYTF. In nucleotides, the CDR3 is TGTGCCAGCTACACAGCAAACTATGGCTACACCTTC.

The rearrangement links TRBV29-1 to TRBJ1-2, with D possibly being TRBD1 (6 bases). The germline V gene has CDR1 SQVTM and CDR2 ANQGSEA. The CDR3 runs to 13 residues. Trimming shortened V by 5 bases and J by 9 bases, and 19 bases separated the two germline ends. CDR3 sequence: CSVSPRQAESYTF. Here the CDR3 DNA reads TGCAGCGTTTCTCCCCGACAGGCTGAAAGCTACACCTTC.

V and J are TRBV2 and TRBJ2-3; D is perhaps TRBD2 (6 bases). The V gene's germline CDR1 is SNHLY and CDR2 FYNNEI. This CDR3 is 16 amino acids long. The V end was cut by 6 bases, the J end by 0 bases, with 16 bases between. CDR3 residues: CASSSGTSPSTDTQYF. For the CDR3, the DNA is TGTGCCAGCAGCTCCGGGACTTCCCCTAGCACAGATACGCAGTATTTT.

This rearrangement joins TRBV29-1 to TRBJ1-1, with TRBD1 as a possible D gene (5 bases). V shed 6 bases and J shed 1 base, with 15 bases lying between them. This CDR3 is built from 14 residues. The germline gives CDR1 SQVTM, CDR2 ANQGSEA. CDR3 residues: CSVKPGLTNTEAFF. CDR3 sequence (DNA): TGCAGCGTCAAGCCGGGACTCACGAACACTGAAGCTTTCTTT.

The V gene is TRBV23-1, the J gene TRBJ1-2; D gene unclear. TRBV23-1 is flagged as an ORF with uncertain function. The CDR3 has 17 residues. Trimming took 1 base from V and 2 from J, leaving 17 bases between them. CDR3: CASSQFTREHENYGYTF. The CDR3, as DNA: TGCGCCAGCAGTCAATTTACTCGCGAACACGAAAACTATGGCTACACCTTC.

This chain joins TRBV10-3 and TRBJ1-2; D gene uncertain. This CDR3 comprises 14 residues. Germline CDR1 is ENHRY and CDR2 is SYGVKD. V gave up 2 bases and J gave up 8 bases, with 15 bases separating them. The CDR3 here is CAISENPANAGYTF. The CDR3 DNA follows: TGTGCCATCAGTGAGAATCCCGCTAACGCGGGCTACACCTTC.

The chain uses TRBV4-3 and TRBJ1-1; D gene ambiguous. Germline CDR1 is LGHNA and CDR2 is YSLEER. This CDR3 has 15 amino acids. Trimming took 0 bases from V and 2 from J, leaving 10 bases between them. Here the CDR3 reads CASSQDPGVNTEAFF. In DNA, the CDR3 is TGCGCCAGCAGCCAAGACCCTGGGGTAAACACTGAAGCTTTCTTT.

The V and J genes are TRBV30 and TRBJ2-2; D is perhaps TRBD1 (6 bases). Trimming took off 0 bases at V and 7 bases at J, with 12 bases between the two ends. The germline V gene encodes CDR1 GTSNPN and CDR2 SVGIG (reference sequence). The CDR3 has 14 residues. In DNA, the CDR3 is TGTGCCTGGAGTGTACGAGGGACAAGCGGGGAGCTGTTTTTT. Translated: CAWSVRGTSGELFF.

The V call is TRBV9, the J call TRBJ2-1; D might be TRBD1 or TRBD2, each matching 5 bases. The CDR3 spans 14 residues. The germline CDR1 and CDR2 sequences are SGDLS and YYNGEE. The germline V and J ends were trimmed by 4 bases and 0 bases, with 8 bases remaining between them. This chain's CDR3 is CASSRDHSYNEQFF. Written as DNA, the CDR3 is TGTGCCAGCAGCCGGGACCACTCCTACAATGAGCAGTTCTTC.

This chain connects TRBV7-9 to TRBJ1-2; the D is unclear. The germline V and J ends were trimmed by 5 bases and 6 bases, with 16 bases remaining between them. The CDR3 runs to 14 residues. The germline V gene has CDR1 SEHNR and CDR2 FQNEAQ (reference sequence). The chain's CDR3 is CASSLTPVGNGYTF. The CDR3 nucleotides read TGTGCCAGCAGCCTAACGCCGGTCGGGAATGGCTACACCTTC.

The CDR3 sequence: CASSIGQGNTGELFF. Written as DNA, the CDR3 is TGTGCCAGTAGTATTGGACAGGGAAACACCGGGGAGCTGTTTTTT. The genes are TRBV19 and TRBJ2-2, with 8 bases fitting TRBD1. The CDR3 is 15 residues long. Germline CDR1 reads LNHDA; CDR2 reads SQIVND (reference sequence). After removal of 3 bases from V and 2 bases from J, the junction contained 2 bases not matched to a gene.

The chain recombines TRBV30 with TRBJ1-3; tentative D call: TRBD1 (5 bases). Germline V gives CDR1 GTSNPN, CDR2 SVGIG (reference sequence). This CDR3 is built from 15 residues. V shed 2 bases and J shed 1 base, with 12 bases lying between them. CDR3 residues: CAWSYPGGSGNTIYF. The CDR3 nucleotides read TGTGCCTGGAGTTACCCGGGGGGTTCTGGAAACACCATATATTTT. The whole variable domain, remainder taken from reference TRBV30 and TRBJ1-3, is SQTIHQWPATLVQPVGSPLSLECTVEGTSNPNLYWYRQAAGRGLQLLFYSVGIGQISSEVPQNLSASRPQDRQFILSSKKLLLSDSGFYLCAWSYPGGSGNTIYFGEGSWLTVV.

The J gene is TRBJ2-7, the V gene TRBV5-4, with TRBD1 matching over 10 bases. The germline CDR1 and CDR2 sequences are SGHNT and YYREEE (reference sequence). CDR3 size: 15 residues. The V and J ends lost 4 bases and 3 bases, in that order; junction bases with no gene match: 7. The CDR3 DNA sequence: TGTGCCAGCAGCCCCGCCGGGACAGGGGACTACGAGCAGTACTTC. It specifies CASSPAGTGDYEQYF.